This TCR beta chain derives from a study of radiation and T cells in renal cell carcinoma. Time point meaning: blood 2 weeks post-SBRT. Noted treatment: 15 Gy SBRT to primary tumor, nephrectomy 4 weeks later. This CDR3 contains 15 residues. V lost 6 bases, J lost 1 base, and 8 bases stayed unmatched. Germline V gene lookup returns CDR1 SGHTA and CDR2 FQGNSA. Generated by immunoSEQ multiplex PCR, the TCRdb table keeps only in-frame clones and is missing some. The sample has about 120,000 clones; roughly four fifths are singletons. This clone has a single count. This material consisted of blood, taken from a patient whose treatment included radiotherapy and nephrectomy. The source is a woman aged 60-70 years with renal cell carcinoma. The chain carries TRBV7-2 and TRBJ2-5, with TRBD2 identical over 7 bases. For the CDR3, the DNA is TGTGCCAGCAGTCAGCCGGGACTATTCCAAGAGACCCAGTACTTC. As protein: CASSQPGLFQETQYF.